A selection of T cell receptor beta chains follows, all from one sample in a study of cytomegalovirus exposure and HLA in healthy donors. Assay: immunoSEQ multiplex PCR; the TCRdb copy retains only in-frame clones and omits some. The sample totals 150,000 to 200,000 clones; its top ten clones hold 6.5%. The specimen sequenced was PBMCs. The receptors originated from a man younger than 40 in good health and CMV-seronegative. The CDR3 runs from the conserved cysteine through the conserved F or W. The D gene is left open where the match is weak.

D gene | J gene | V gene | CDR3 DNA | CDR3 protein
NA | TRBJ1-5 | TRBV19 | TGTGCAAGCCGCCCCATACGGAGCGGCAATCAGCCCCAGCATTTT | CASRPIRSGNQPQHF
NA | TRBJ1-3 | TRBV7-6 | TGTGCCAGCAGCTTAGCGATATCAGGGGACTCTGGAAACACCATATATTTT | CASSLAISGDSGNTIYF
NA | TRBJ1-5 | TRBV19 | TGTGCCAGTAGTATCGGATACACAGGTGGCCTCAAGAGGAGCAATCAGCCCCAGCATTTT | CASSIGYTGGLKRSNQPQHF
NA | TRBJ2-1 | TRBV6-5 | TGCGCCAGCAGCCGTAGCATAGGGGCCGGTGAGCAGTTCTTC | CASSRSIGAGEQFF
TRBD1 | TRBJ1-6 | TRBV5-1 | TGCGCCAGCAGCACCTTCACCCCGGGACAGGGTGGGAGAATGCTTCACTTT | CASSTFTPGQGGRMLHF
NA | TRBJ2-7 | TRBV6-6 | TGTGCCAGCAGTTATACCGGGATCGACGAGCAGTACTTC | CASSYTGIDEQYF
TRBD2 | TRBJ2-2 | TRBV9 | TGTGCCAGCAGCGTAGAAAGCGGGGGTCGGACCGGGGAGCTGTTTTTT | CASSVESGGRTGELFF
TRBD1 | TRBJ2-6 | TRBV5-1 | TGCGCCAGCAGCACCGGACAGGCAGACGTCCTGACTTTC | CASSTGQADVLTF
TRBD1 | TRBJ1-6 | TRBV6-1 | TGTGCCAGCAGCCGGGACAGAGTAAATTCACCCCTCCACTTT | CASSRDRVNSPLHF
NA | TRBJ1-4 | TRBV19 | TGTGCCAGTAGTAACCCGACAGCCGCTAATGAAAAACTGTTTTTT | CASSNPTAANEKLFF
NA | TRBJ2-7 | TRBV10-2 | TGCGCCAGCAGTGAGGAACGAGCTACCTACTACGAGCAGTACTTC | CASSEERATYYEQYF
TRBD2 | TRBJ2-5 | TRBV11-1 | TGTGCCAGCAGCCCATTAGCGGGACGGCAACAAGAGACCCAGTACTTC | CASSPLAGRQQETQYF
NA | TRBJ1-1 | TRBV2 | TGTGCCAGCTCCTCGGGGTTAGGTCTCGAAACTGAAGCTTTCTTT | CASSSGLGLETEAFF
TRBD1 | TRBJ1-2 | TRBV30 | TGTGCCTGGAGTGTAGGGGGCAGGACGGTTTATGGCTACACCTTC | CAWSVGGRTVYGYTF
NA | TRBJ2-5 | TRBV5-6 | TGTGCCAGCAGCGGCTCCGGGACACAAGAGACCCAGTACTTC | CASSGSGTQETQYF
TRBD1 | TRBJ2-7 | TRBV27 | TGTGCCAGCAGTCGGGACAGTCCCCACGAGCAGTACTTC | CASSRDSPHEQYF
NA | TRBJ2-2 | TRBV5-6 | TGTGCCAGCAGCTTGCCGCGGACCGGGGAGCTGTTTTTT | CASSLPRTGELFF
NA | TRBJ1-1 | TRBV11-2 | TGTGCCAGCAGCTACGGGTTACAGAACACTGAAGCTTTCTTT | CASSYGLQNTEAFF
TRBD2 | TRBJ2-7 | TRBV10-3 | TGTGCCATCAGTGAGCCACCCGGGGGAGCGGGAGTTTACGAGCAGTACTTC | CAISEPPGGAGVYEQYF
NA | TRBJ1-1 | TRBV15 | TGTGCCACCAGCAGAGATAACTTTTGGGAAGCTTTCTTT | CATSRDNFWEAFF
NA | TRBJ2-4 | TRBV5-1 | TGCGCCAGCGGCCCGGAAGGGAGAGAGGGGTACTTC | CASGPEGREGYF
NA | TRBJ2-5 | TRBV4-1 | TGCGCCAGCAGCCAAGTCGGTATAGAGACCCAGTACTTC | CASSQVGIETQYF
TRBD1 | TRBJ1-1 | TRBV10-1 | TGCGCCAGCAGTGAGCAACAGGGGGCTGAAGCTTTCTTT | CASSEQQGAEAFF
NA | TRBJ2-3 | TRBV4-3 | TGCGCCAGCAGCCAAGAATCCCTCTGGCGGGATGCGTTGCGCACAGATACGCAGTATTTT | CASSQESLWRDALRTDTQYF
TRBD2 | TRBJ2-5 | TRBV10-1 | TGCGCCAGCGGGGGGGAGCGGACCCAGTACTTC | CASGGERTQYF
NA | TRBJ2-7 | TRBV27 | TGTGCCAGCAGTTTGGAGGGGCCCTCCTACGAGCAGTACTTC | CASSLEGPSYEQYF
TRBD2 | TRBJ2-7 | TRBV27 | TGTGCCAGCCACGGGAGGACCTACGAGCAGTACTTC | CASHGRTYEQYF
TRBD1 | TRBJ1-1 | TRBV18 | TGTGCCAGCTCAACAGGGGGCGGAGATACTGAAGCTTTCTTT | CASSTGGGDTEAFF
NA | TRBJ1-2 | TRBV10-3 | TGTGCCATCAGTGATGGGCGGGGTTGGAATGGCTACACCTTC | CAISDGRGWNGYTF
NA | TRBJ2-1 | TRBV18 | TGTGCCAGCTCACCACCATCTATCAATGAGCAGTTCTTC | CASSPPSINEQFF
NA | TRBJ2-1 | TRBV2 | TGTGCCAGCAGGCCAGACAGGCCCAATGAGCAGTTCTTC | CASRPDRPNEQFF
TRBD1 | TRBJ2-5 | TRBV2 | TGTGCCAGCGGCGACAGGGGGCGCCGGGAGACCCAGTACTTC | CASGDRGRRETQYF
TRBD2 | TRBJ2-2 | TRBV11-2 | TGTGCCAGCAGGCCTGGTAGCGGGAGCGCCGGGGAGCTGTTTTTT | CASRPGSGSAGELFF
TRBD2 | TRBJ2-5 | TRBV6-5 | TGTGCCAGCAGTCCGACTAGCGGGAGGCGCGAGACCCAGTACTTC | CASSPTSGRRETQYF
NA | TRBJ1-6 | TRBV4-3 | TGCGCCAGCAGCCAAGTGGCAGGACTTTACTCACCCCTCCACTTT | CASSQVAGLYSPLHF
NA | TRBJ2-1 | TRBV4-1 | TGCGCCAGCAGCCGACGGGGTGCTGAGCAGTTCTTC | CASSRRGAEQFF
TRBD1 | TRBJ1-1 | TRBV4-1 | TGCGCCAGCAGGGGCCCACGGGACAGGGAGACTGAAGCTTTCTTT | CASRGPRDRETEAFF
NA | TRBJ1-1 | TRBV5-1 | TGCGCCAGCAGCTTGACTGGGACATGGAACACTGAAGCTTTCTTT | CASSLTGTWNTEAFF
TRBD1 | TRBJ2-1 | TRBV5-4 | TGTGCCAGCAGCGAAAGACAGGGGGGTGAGCAGTTCTTC | CASSERQGGEQFF
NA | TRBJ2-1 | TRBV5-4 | TGTGCCAGCAGCCGGCAGGGGGGTGGGGACAATGAGCAGTTCTTC | CASSRQGGGDNEQFF
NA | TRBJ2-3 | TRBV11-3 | TGTGCCAGCAGCTTGGGGACTGGACGGGATACGCAGTATTTT | CASSLGTGRDTQYF
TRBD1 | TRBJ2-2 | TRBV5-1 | TGCGCCAGCAGCTTGACAGGGGGCACCGGGGAGCTGTTTTTT | CASSLTGGTGELFF
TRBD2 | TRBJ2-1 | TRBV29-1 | TGCAGCGCCGCGGGACTAGCGGGGGGCAGGGATGAGCAGTTCTTC | CSAAGLAGGRDEQFF
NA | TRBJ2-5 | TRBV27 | TGTGCCAGCAGTTTAAACGGGGGTCAAGAGACCCAGTACTTC | CASSLNGGQETQYF